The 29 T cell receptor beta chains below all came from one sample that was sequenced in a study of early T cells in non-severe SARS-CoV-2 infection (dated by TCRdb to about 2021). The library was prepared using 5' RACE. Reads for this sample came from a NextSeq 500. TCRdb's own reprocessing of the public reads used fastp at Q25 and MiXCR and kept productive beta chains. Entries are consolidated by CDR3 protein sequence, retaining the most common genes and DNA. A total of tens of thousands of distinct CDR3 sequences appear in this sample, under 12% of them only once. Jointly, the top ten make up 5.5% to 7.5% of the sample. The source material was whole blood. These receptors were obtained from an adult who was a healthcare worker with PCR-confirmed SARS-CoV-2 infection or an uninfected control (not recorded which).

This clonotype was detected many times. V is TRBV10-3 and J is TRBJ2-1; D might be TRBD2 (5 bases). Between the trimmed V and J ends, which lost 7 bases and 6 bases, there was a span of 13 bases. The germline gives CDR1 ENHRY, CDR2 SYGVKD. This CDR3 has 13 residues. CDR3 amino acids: CAITPDWSNEQFF. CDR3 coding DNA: TGTGCCATCACCCCGGACTGGAGCAATGAGCAGTTCTTC.

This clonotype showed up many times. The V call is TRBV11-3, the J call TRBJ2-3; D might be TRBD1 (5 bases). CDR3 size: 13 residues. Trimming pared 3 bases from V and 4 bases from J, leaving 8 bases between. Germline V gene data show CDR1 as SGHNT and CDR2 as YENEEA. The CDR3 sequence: CASSFQGADTQYF. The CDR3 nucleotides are TGTGCCAGCAGCTTCCAGGGCGCAGATACGCAGTATTTT. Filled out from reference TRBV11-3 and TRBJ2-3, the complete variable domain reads EAGVVQSPRYKIIEKKQPVAFWCNPISGHNTLYWYLQNLGQGPELLIRYENEEAVDDSQLPKDRFSAERLKGVDSTLKIQPAELGDSAVYLCASSFQGADTQYFGPGTRLTVL.

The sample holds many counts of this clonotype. CDR3 DNA: TGTGCCACCAGCAGAGATGGGGAGACCCAGTACTTC. Amino acids: CATSRDGETQYF. This chain uses TRBV15 with TRBJ2-5, with D uncertain. Between the trimmed V and J ends, which lost 0 bases and 5 bases, there was a span of 4 bases. CDR3 length: 12 residues. Germline-derived CDR1 and CDR2 are LNHNV and YYDKDF (reference sequence).

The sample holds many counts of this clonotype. CDR3: CASSVRLAGDTQYF. DNA for the CDR3: TGTGCCAGCAGCGTACGGCTAGCGGGAGATACGCAGTATTTT. The chain carries TRBV9 and TRBJ2-3; 8 bases are a match to TRBD2. V lost 1 base and J lost 5; bases outside the gene matches: 3. The germline gives CDR1 SGDLS, CDR2 YYNGEE. This CDR3 is 14 amino acids long.

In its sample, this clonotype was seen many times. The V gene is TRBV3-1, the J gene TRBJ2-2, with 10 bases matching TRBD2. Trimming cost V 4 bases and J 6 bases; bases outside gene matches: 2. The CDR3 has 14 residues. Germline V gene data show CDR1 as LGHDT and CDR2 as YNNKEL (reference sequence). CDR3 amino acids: CASSPSGRAGELFF. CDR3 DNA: TGTGCCAGCAGCCCGAGCGGGAGGGCCGGGGAGCTGTTTTTT. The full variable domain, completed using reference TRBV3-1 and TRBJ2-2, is DTAVSQTPKYLVTQMGNDKSIKCEQNLGHDTMYWYKQDSKKFLKIMFSYNNKELIINETVPNRFSPKSPDKAHLNLHINSLELGDSAVYFCASSPSGRAGELFFGEGSRLTVL.

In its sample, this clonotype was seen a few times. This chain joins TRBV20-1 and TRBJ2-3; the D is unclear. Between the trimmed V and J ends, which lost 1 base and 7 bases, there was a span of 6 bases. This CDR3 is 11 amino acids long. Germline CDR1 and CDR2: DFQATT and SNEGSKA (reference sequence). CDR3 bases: TGCAGTGCTAGAGTTTACTATACGCAGTATTTT. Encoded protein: CSARVYYTQYF.

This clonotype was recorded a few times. CDR3 nucleotides: TGTGCCAGCAGTTTCAAGGGGAAAACCGGGGAGCTGTTTTTT. It yields the protein CASSFKGKTGELFF. The chain carries TRBV6-5 and TRBJ2-2; possibly TRBD1 for D (5 bases). The CDR3 covers 14 residues. Germline V CDR1 and CDR2: MNHEY, SVGAGI. V lost 4 bases, J lost 5 bases, and 11 bases lay in between.

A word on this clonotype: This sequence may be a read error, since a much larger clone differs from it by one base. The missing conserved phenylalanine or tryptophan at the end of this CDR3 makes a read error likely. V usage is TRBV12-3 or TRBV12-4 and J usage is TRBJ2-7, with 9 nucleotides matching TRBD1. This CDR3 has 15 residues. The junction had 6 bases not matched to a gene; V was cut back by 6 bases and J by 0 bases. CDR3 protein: CASSRGDRVSYEQYS. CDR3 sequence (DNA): TGTGCCAGCAGCCGTGGGGACAGGGTCTCCTACGAGCAGTACTCC.

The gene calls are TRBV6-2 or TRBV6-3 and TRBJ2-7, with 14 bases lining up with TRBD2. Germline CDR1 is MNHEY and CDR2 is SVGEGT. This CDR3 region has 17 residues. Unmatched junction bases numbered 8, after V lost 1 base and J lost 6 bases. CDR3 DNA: TGTGCCAGCAGTTACTTCCTGACTAGCGGGAGGGCCTTCGAGCAGTACTTC. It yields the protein CASSYFLTSGRAFEQYF.

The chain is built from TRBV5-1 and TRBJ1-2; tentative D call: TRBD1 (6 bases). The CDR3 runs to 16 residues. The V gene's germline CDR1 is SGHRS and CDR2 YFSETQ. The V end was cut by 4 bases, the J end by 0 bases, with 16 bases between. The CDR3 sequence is CASSHGQLLTNYGYTF. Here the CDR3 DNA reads TGCGCCAGCAGCCATGGACAGTTACTGACTAACTATGGCTACACCTTC.

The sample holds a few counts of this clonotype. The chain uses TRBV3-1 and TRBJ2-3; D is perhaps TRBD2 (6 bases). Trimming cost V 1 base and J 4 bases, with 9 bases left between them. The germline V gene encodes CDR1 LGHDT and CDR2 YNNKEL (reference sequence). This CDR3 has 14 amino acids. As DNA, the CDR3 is TGTGCCAGCAGCCAAGGTCGGGGGTCAGATACGCAGTATTTT. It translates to CASSQGRGSDTQYF.

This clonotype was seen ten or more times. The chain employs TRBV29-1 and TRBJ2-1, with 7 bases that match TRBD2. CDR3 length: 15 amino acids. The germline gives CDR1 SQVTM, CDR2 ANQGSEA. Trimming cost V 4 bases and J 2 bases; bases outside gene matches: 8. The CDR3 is CSVGLLSGTYNEQFF. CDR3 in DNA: TGCAGCGTTGGACTCTTAAGCGGGACCTACAATGAGCAGTTCTTC.

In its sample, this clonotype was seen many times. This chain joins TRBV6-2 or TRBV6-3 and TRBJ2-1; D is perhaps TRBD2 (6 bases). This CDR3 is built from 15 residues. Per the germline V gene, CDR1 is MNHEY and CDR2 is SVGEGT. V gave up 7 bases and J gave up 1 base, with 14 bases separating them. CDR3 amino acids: CASILRGTSYNEQFF. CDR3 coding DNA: TGTGCCAGCATTTTACGAGGGACTTCCTACAATGAGCAGTTCTTC.

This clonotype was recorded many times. This chain's CDR3 is CASSLTDSYNEQFF. The CDR3 DNA reads TGTGCCAGCAGCTTGACTGATTCCTACAATGAGCAGTTCTTC. This chain joins TRBV11-2 and TRBJ2-1; no firm D call. The CDR3 has 14 residues. Trimming left V 3 bases short and J 1 base short, with 7 bases between. Germline CDR1 is SGHAT and CDR2 is FQNNGV.

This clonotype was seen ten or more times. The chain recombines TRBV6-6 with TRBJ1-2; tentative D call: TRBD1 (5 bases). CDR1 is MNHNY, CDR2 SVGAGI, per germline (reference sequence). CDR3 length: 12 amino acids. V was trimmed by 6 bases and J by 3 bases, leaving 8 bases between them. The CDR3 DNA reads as TGTGCCAGCAGCTGGGGGGACTATGGCTACACCTTC. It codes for CASSWGDYGYTF.

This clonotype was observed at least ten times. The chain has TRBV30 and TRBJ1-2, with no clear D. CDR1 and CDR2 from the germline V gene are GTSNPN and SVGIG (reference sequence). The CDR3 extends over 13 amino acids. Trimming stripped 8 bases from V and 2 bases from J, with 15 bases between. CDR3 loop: CAHQADINYGYTF. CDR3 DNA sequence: TGTGCCCACCAGGCCGATATAAACTATGGCTACACCTTC.

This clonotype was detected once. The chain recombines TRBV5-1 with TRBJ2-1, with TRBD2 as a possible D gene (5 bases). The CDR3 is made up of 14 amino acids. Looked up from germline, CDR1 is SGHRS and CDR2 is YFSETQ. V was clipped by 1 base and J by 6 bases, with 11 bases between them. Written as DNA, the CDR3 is TGCGCCAGCAGCTTGCCCGGGGTGGGCAATGAGCAGTTCTTC. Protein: CASSLPGVGNEQFF.

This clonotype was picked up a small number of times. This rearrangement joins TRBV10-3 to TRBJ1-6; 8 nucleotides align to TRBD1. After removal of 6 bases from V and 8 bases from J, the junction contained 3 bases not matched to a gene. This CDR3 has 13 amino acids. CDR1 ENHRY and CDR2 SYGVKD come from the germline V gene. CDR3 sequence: CAIRDREDSPLHF. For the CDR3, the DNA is TGTGCCATCAGGGACAGGGAGGATTCACCCCTCCACTTT.

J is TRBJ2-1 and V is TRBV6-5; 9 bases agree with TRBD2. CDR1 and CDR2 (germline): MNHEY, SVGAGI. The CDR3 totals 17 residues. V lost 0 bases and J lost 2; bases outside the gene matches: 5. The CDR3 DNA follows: TGTGCCAGCAGTTACTCCCCGAGCGGGGGGACCTACAATGAGCAGTTCTTC. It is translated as CASSYSPSGGTYNEQFF.

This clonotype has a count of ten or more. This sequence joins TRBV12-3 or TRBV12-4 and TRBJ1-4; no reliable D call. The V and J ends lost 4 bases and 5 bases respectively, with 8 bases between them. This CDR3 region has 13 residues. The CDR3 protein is CASSSSENEKLFF. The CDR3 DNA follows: TGTGCCAGCAGTTCCTCAGAGAATGAAAAACTGTTTTTT.

The DNA for the CDR3 is TGTGCCTGGAGGGAGGACAGGCACACCATATATTTT. Its translation is CAWREDRHTIYF. V is TRBV30 and J is TRBJ1-3; 7 bases are shared with TRBD1. V lost 3 bases to trimming and J lost 8 bases; unmatched junction nucleotides: 4. The CDR3 contains 12 residues. The germline V gene has CDR1 GTSNPN and CDR2 SVGIG (reference sequence).

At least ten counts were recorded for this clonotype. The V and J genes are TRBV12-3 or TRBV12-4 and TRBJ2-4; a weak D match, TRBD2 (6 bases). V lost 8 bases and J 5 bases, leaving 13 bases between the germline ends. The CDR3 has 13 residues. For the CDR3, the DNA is TGTGCCAGCGGAATAGCGGATGAAAACATTCAGTACTTC. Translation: CASGIADENIQYF.

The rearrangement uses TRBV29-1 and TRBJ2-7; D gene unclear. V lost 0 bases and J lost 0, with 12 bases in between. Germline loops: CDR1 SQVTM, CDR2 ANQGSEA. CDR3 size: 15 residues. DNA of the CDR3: TGCAGCGTTGAAGACGTGACACCGAGCTCCTACGAGCAGTACTTC. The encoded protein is CSVEDVTPSSYEQYF.

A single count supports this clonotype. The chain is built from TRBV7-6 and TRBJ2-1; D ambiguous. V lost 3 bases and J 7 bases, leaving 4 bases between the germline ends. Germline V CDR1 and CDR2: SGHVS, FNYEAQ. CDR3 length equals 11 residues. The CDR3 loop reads CASSFNNEQFF. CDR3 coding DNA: TGTGCCAGCAGCTTTAATAATGAGCAGTTCTTC.

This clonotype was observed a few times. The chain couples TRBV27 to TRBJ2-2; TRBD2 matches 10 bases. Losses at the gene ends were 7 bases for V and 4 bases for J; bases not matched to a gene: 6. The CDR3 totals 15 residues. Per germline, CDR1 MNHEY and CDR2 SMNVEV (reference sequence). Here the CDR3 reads CASTVAGGPTGELFF. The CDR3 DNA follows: TGTGCCAGCACCGTAGCGGGAGGTCCCACCGGGGAGCTGTTTTTT.

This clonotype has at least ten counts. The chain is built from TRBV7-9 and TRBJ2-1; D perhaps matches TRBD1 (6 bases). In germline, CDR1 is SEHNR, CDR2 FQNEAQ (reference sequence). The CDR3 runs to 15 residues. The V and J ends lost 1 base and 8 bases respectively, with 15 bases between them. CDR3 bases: TGTGCCAGCAGCTTAGTCTCCCCGGGACATGATGAGCAGTTCTTC. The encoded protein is CASSLVSPGHDEQFF.

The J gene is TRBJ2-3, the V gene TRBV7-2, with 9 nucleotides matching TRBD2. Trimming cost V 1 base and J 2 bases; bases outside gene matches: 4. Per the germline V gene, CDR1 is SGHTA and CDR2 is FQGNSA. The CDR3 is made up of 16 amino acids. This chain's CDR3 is CASSLDSGGSTDTQYF. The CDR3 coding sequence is TGTGCCAGCAGCTTAGATAGCGGGGGATCCACAGATACGCAGTATTTT. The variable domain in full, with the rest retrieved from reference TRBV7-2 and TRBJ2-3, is GAGVSQSPSNKVTEKGKDVELRCDPISGHTALYWYRQSLGQGLEFLIYFQGNSAPDKSGLPSDRFSAERTGGSVSTLTIQRTQQEDSAVYLCASSLDSGGSTDTQYFGPGTRLTVL.

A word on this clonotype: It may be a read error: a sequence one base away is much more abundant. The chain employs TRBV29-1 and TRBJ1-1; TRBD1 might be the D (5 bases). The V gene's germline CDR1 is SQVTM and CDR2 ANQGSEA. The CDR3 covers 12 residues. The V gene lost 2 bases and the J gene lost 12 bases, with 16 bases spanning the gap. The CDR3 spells CSVEKGSMETFF. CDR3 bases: TGCAGCGTTGAAAAGGGGAGTATGGAAACTTTCTTT.

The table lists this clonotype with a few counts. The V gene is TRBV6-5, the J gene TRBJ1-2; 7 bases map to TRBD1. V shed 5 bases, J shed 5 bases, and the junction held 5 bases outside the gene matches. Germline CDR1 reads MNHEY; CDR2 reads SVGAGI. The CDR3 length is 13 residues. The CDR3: CASSPHRGYGYTF. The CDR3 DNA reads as TGTGCCAGCAGTCCTCACAGGGGTTATGGCTACACCTTC.